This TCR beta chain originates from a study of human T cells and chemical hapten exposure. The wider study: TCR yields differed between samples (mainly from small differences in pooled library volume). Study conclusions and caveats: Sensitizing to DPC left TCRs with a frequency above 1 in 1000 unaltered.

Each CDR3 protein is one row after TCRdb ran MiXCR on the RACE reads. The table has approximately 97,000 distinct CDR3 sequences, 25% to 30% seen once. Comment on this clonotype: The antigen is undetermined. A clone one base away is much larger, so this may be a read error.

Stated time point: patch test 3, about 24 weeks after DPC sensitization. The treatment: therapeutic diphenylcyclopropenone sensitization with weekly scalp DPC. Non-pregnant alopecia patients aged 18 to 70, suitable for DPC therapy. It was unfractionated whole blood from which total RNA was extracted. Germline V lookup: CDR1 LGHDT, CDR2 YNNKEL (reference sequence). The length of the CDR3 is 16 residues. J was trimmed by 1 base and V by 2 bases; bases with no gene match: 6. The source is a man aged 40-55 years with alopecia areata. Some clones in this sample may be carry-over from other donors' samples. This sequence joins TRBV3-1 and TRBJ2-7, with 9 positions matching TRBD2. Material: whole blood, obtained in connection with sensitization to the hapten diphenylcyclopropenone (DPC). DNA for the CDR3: TGTGCCAGCAGCCAACGCGCGAGCGGGAGGTCCTACGAGCAGTACTTC. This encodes CASSQRASGRSYEQYF.